This is a list of T cell receptor beta chains from one sample in a study of early T cells in non-severe SARS-CoV-2 infection. TCRdb recomputed calls from the 5' RACE reads with MiXCR, one row per CDR3 protein. The sample records 25,000 to 30,000 distinct CDR3 sequences, about 4.6% being singletons. The material sequenced was whole blood. The origin of the receptors is an adult who was a healthcare worker with PCR-confirmed SARS-CoV-2 infection or an uninfected control (not recorded which). Both conserved end residues are part of each CDR3.

V,J,CDR3
TRBV4-2,TRBJ2-2,CASSPTGGITGELFF
TRBV11-2,TRBJ2-7,CASSLDPWRGSSYEQYF
TRBV7-9,TRBJ2-1,CASSEKGLDEQFF
TRBV4-2,TRBJ1-3,CASSPHQGNTIYF
TRBV29-1,TRBJ1-2,CSVEKGFGYGYTF
TRBV20-1,TRBJ1-1,CSASAAGMHPEAFF
TRBV6-6,TRBJ2-3,CASSSERADTQYF
TRBV20-1,TRBJ1-1,CSARTGMNTEAFF
TRBV7-9,TRBJ2-7,CASSPVQARGEQYF
TRBV9,TRBJ2-1,CASSVGLGLYNEQFF
TRBV10-3,TRBJ2-2,CAISESRDTVTGELFF
TRBV4-1,TRBJ1-1,CASSPGQVNTEVFF
TRBV7-9,TRBJ1-3,CASSAGQGSHSGNTIYF
TRBV9,TRBJ2-2,CASSPQTGIRTGELFF
TRBV28,TRBJ2-7,CASRTRPGQRTSSYEQYF
TRBV28,TRBJ2-1,CASRGLVSGGVYNEQFF
TRBV10-3,TRBJ2-3,CAIRASGGLGTDTQYF
TRBV20-1,TRBJ2-3,CSARDLRGSVNTQYF
TRBV25-1,TRBJ2-2,CASSEVRDTGELFF
TRBV5-1,TRBJ2-1,CASSLEDTVSYNEQFF
TRBV25-1,TRBJ2-2,CASSERDTGELFF
TRBV11-2,TRBJ2-7,CASSFSRTYEQYF
TRBV30,TRBJ2-7,CAWSVGGTSFYEQYF
TRBV18,TRBJ1-3,CASSPEVSGNTIYF
TRBV5-1,TRBJ2-7,CASSYMGQGDEQYF
TRBV19,TRBJ2-6,CASSPGSVSGANVLTF
TRBV29-1,TRBJ2-1,CSAVGSGRTREQFF
TRBV5-1,TRBJ1-1,CASSPRTGNTEAFF
TRBV3-1,TRBJ1-1,CASSRRGSTEAFF
TRBV27,TRBJ2-6,CASSSGTGAYSGANVLTF
TRBV29-1,TRBJ2-5,CSVLPRNSPETQYF
TRBV18,TRBJ2-1,CASSPTSNEQFF
TRBV7-9,TRBJ2-7,CASSPERLAGAEQYF
TRBV3-1,TRBJ1-2,CASSQLSGGYTF
TRBV25-1,TRBJ2-7,CASSRGREQYF
TRBV27,TRBJ2-2,CASSLYRGGELFF
TRBV2,TRBJ2-3,CASRPGLAGGTSTDTQYF
TRBV3-1,TRBJ2-1,CASSGGRMGNEQFF
TRBV7-8,TRBJ2-1,CASSLNGQGSYNEQFF
TRBV24-1,TRBJ2-5,CASSDGFGETQYF
TRBV19,TRBJ2-3,CASTSRRDNSDTDTQYF
TRBV10-3,TRBJ2-5,CAISDPAGVRETQYF
TRBV5-4,TRBJ2-2,CASSLFPTGELFF
TRBV2,TRBJ2-3,CASSEGTADRVKTDTQYF
TRBV24-1,TRBJ1-1,CATRSTGDREAFF
TRBV24-1,TRBJ2-3,CATSDPRQGIADTQYF
TRBV9,TRBJ2-3,CASSVGQEDTQYF
TRBV28,TRBJ2-1,CASSPYNEQFF
TRBV25-1,TRBJ2-3,CASSEYGGVGTQYF
TRBV3-1,TRBJ2-2,CASSLTTGELFF
TRBV20-1,TRBJ2-7,CSASRQGHEQYF
TRBV5-1,TRBJ1-1,CASTLGQGTEAFF
TRBV28,TRBJ2-1,CASSVLGEQFF
TRBV7-2,TRBJ2-3,CASSLGSGKDTQYF
TRBV28,TRBJ1-3,CASSTHGQGTGNTIYF
TRBV12-3/TRBV12-4,TRBJ1-6,CASSLVLLASPLHF
TRBV28,TRBJ1-6,CASRGGPQTNSPLHF